A selection of T cell receptor beta chains follows, all from one sample in a study of shared clonotypes between healthy human individuals. Sequencing was performed with immunoSEQ multiplex PCR; in TCRdb, only in-frame clones are kept and a portion is missing. The top ten hold more than 1.5% of the sample, which has millions of clones, approximately 94% seen once. The sample was naive CD8+ T cells from PBMCs. The receptors were gathered from a man aged 18 to 35 in good health. Some clones in this sample may be carry-over from other donors' samples. The CDR3 runs from the conserved cysteine through the conserved F or W. Each record gives: CDR3 DNA, CDR3 protein, V gene, D gene, J gene, clone size. D genes are given only for firm matches. Clone size is stated in some rows and not others, as once, few, many or a class when expanded.

CDR3nt: TGTGCCAGCAGCTCGCCACCGAACCCGACGGGCACTGAAGCTTTCTTT
CDR3aa: CASSSPPNPTGTEAFF
v_gene: TRBV7-9
d_gene: .
j_gene: TRBJ1-1
abundance: .

CDR3nt: TGTGCCAGCAGCCTAGGGGTCGCCGGGGAGCTGTTTTTT
CDR3aa: CASSLGVAGELFF
v_gene: TRBV27
d_gene: .
j_gene: TRBJ2-2
abundance: .

CDR3nt: TGTGCCAGCAGCTCCGTCGGGATGACCGGGGAGCTGTTTTTT
CDR3aa: CASSSVGMTGELFF
v_gene: TRBV5-6
d_gene: .
j_gene: TRBJ2-2
abundance: .

CDR3nt: TGTGCCAGCACCGAACAAGGGGCAGATACGCAGTATTTT
CDR3aa: CASTEQGADTQYF
v_gene: TRBV7-6
d_gene: .
j_gene: TRBJ2-3
abundance: .

CDR3nt: TGTGCCAGCAGCGTAGATAGGGCCGGCTACACCTTC
CDR3aa: CASSVDRAGYTF
v_gene: TRBV9
d_gene: .
j_gene: TRBJ1-2
abundance: .

CDR3nt: TGTGCCAGCAGCCCTGGGACAGGAAACACCATATATTTT
CDR3aa: CASSPGTGNTIYF
v_gene: TRBV9
d_gene: .
j_gene: TRBJ1-3
abundance: .

CDR3nt: TGTGCCTGGAGTGTAGCGGTGAACACTGAAGCTTTCTTT
CDR3aa: CAWSVAVNTEAFF
v_gene: TRBV30
d_gene: .
j_gene: TRBJ1-1
abundance: few

CDR3nt: TGCAGCGTGGGACACCTGAACACTGAAGCTTTCTTT
CDR3aa: CSVGHLNTEAFF
v_gene: TRBV29-1
d_gene: .
j_gene: TRBJ1-1
abundance: once

CDR3nt: TGCGCCAGAAGTGTAGGAAGCTATGGCTACACCTTC
CDR3aa: CARSVGSYGYTF
v_gene: TRBV23-1
d_gene: .
j_gene: TRBJ1-2
abundance: once

CDR3nt: TGTGCCTGGAGCGATAGCGGGAGCTCCTACAATGAGCAGTTCTTC
CDR3aa: CAWSDSGSSYNEQFF
v_gene: TRBV30
d_gene: TRBD2
j_gene: TRBJ2-1
abundance: .

CDR3nt: TGTGCCTGGGGACCGGGACAGGGCTTGACAGATACGCAGTATTTT
CDR3aa: CAWGPGQGLTDTQYF
v_gene: TRBV30
d_gene: TRBD1
j_gene: TRBJ2-3
abundance: .

CDR3nt: TGTGCCATCAGTGAGTCGACAGGAAACACCATATATTTT
CDR3aa: CAISESTGNTIYF
v_gene: TRBV10-3
d_gene: .
j_gene: TRBJ1-3
abundance: .

CDR3nt: TGTGCCAGCAGCTCCCTCGGGACTAGCGGGAACAATGAGCAGTTCTTC
CDR3aa: CASSSLGTSGNNEQFF
v_gene: TRBV7-9
d_gene: TRBD2
j_gene: TRBJ2-1
abundance: once

CDR3nt: TGCAGCGCCGGGGACAGCGAAGGGTTGACAGATACGCAGTATTTT
CDR3aa: CSAGDSEGLTDTQYF
v_gene: TRBV29-1
d_gene: TRBD1
j_gene: TRBJ2-3
abundance: .

CDR3nt: TGTGCCAGCAGTGGAAAACAGGGAAACACCATATATTTT
CDR3aa: CASSGKQGNTIYF
v_gene: TRBV25-1
d_gene: .
j_gene: TRBJ1-3
abundance: .

CDR3nt: TGTGCCAGCTCACCCATCGACAGCACTAACTACGAGCAGTACTTC
CDR3aa: CASSPIDSTNYEQYF
v_gene: TRBV18
d_gene: .
j_gene: TRBJ2-7
abundance: .

CDR3nt: TGCGCCAGCAGCTTACCGGGACTGAAGACCTACGAGCAGTACTTC
CDR3aa: CASSLPGLKTYEQYF
v_gene: TRBV5-1
d_gene: .
j_gene: TRBJ2-7
abundance: .

CDR3nt: TGCGCCAGCAGCCGAATTTACGACAGGGCTGAAGCTTTCTTT
CDR3aa: CASSRIYDRAEAFF
v_gene: TRBV4-1
d_gene: TRBD1
j_gene: TRBJ1-1
abundance: .

CDR3nt: TGTGCCAGCTTCCGGTCTGATGAAGCTTTCTTT
CDR3aa: CASFRSDEAFF
v_gene: TRBV6-5
d_gene: .
j_gene: TRBJ1-1
abundance: once

CDR3nt: TGTGCCAGCAGCTTAACTCTAGCGAACACCGGGGAGCTGTTTTTT
CDR3aa: CASSLTLANTGELFF
v_gene: TRBV7-2
d_gene: .
j_gene: TRBJ2-2
abundance: .

CDR3nt: TGTGCCAGCAGTTCGGGACATTGGAACACTGAAGCTTTCTTT
CDR3aa: CASSSGHWNTEAFF
v_gene: TRBV28
d_gene: .
j_gene: TRBJ1-1
abundance: .

CDR3nt: TGCGCCAGCAGTGAGTCTTATTATTCAGGGGTAGCCGGGGAGCTGTTTTTT
CDR3aa: CASSESYYSGVAGELFF
v_gene: TRBV10-2
d_gene: .
j_gene: TRBJ2-2
abundance: .

CDR3nt: TGTGCCAGCAGCCAAGAGGCGGGAAACACCATATATTTT
CDR3aa: CASSQEAGNTIYF
v_gene: TRBV14
d_gene: .
j_gene: TRBJ1-3
abundance: .

CDR3nt: TGTGCCAGCAGCGTGTGGAGCGGGAGGTCTGCAGATACGCAGTATTTT
CDR3aa: CASSVWSGRSADTQYF
v_gene: TRBV9
d_gene: TRBD2
j_gene: TRBJ2-3
abundance: .

CDR3nt: TGTGCCAGCAGTTCCCCGGGACCCAACTCCTACGAGCAGTACTTC
CDR3aa: CASSSPGPNSYEQYF
v_gene: TRBV7-2
d_gene: .
j_gene: TRBJ2-7
abundance: .

CDR3nt: TGTGCCACCAAAGGCGGGGGTTCTGGAAACACCATATATTTT
CDR3aa: CATKGGGSGNTIYF
v_gene: TRBV27
d_gene: .
j_gene: TRBJ1-3
abundance: .

CDR3nt: TGTGCCAGTAGTCCAGGGACAGGGGGATATGGCTACACCTTC
CDR3aa: CASSPGTGGYGYTF
v_gene: TRBV19
d_gene: TRBD1
j_gene: TRBJ1-2
abundance: .

CDR3nt: TGCGCCAGCAGCGTAGGACAGGGGGACTACAATGAGCAGTTCTTC
CDR3aa: CASSVGQGDYNEQFF
v_gene: TRBV4-1
d_gene: TRBD1
j_gene: TRBJ2-1
abundance: .

CDR3nt: TGCGCCAGCAGCCACTCCACAGGGGCGGGTCAGCCCCAGCATTTT
CDR3aa: CASSHSTGAGQPQHF
v_gene: TRBV4-1
d_gene: TRBD1
j_gene: TRBJ1-5
abundance: .

CDR3nt: TGTGCCAGTAGAGGGGGGAAAAGCGCCTACAATGAGCAGTTCTTC
CDR3aa: CASRGGKSAYNEQFF
v_gene: TRBV19
d_gene: .
j_gene: TRBJ2-1
abundance: .

CDR3nt: TGTGCCAGCAGTTTACAGGGTCACTCCTACGAGCAGTACTTC
CDR3aa: CASSLQGHSYEQYF
v_gene: TRBV27
d_gene: .
j_gene: TRBJ2-7
abundance: .

CDR3nt: TGTGCCAGTAGTATTATAACGGAAGCGGAGCAGTACTTC
CDR3aa: CASSIITEAEQYF
v_gene: TRBV19
d_gene: .
j_gene: TRBJ2-7
abundance: once

CDR3nt: TGTGCCAGCAGTTACTGGGGCACCACCGGGGAGCTGTTTTTT
CDR3aa: CASSYWGTTGELFF
v_gene: TRBV28
d_gene: .
j_gene: TRBJ2-2
abundance: once